These 20 T cell receptor beta chains share one sample of origin, sequenced in a study of CD8 T cells in Susac syndrome. RNA in amounts of about 0.45 to 1 ug was reverse transcribed with random hexamers. TCRdb called the immunoSEQ multiplex PCR reads again in MiXCR, with one record for every CDR3 protein. The sample lists about 400,000 distinct CDR3 sequences; approximately 85% were seen once. Sequenced material: CD8+ T cells from PBMCs. These receptors were taken from a human donor with multiple sclerosis.

This chain joins TRBV6-6 and TRBJ2-5; TRBD2 aligns across 9 bases. V lost 6 bases to trimming and J lost 5 bases; unmatched junction nucleotides: 4. CDR1 is MNHNY and CDR2 is SVGAGI in the germline V gene (reference sequence). The length of the CDR3 is 13 residues. The CDR3 loop is CASRREGEETQYF. The DNA for the CDR3 is TGTGCCAGCAGGCGGGAGGGTGAGGAGACCCAGTACTTC.

The genes are TRBV3-1 and TRBJ2-7, with D perhaps matching TRBD1 or TRBD2 (5 bases each). The CDR3 loop spans 15 amino acids. CDR1 and CDR2 from the germline V gene are LGHDT and YNNKEL (reference sequence). Between the trimmed V and J ends, which lost 2 bases and 5 bases, there was a span of 16 bases. The CDR3 DNA is TGTGCCAGCAGCCAACCCGGAGAGGGGAGACACGAGCAGTACTTC. It yields the protein CASSQPGEGRHEQYF.

The chain recombines TRBV7-2 with TRBJ1-2; D remains ambiguous. Germline assignment: CDR1 SGHTA and CDR2 FQGNSA. Trimming pared 3 bases from V and 6 bases from J, leaving 17 bases between. The CDR3 sequence is 15 residues long. As DNA, the CDR3 is TGTGCCAGCAGCTTTGGAACCTACACAGCGGATGGCTACACCTTC. Translation: CASSFGTYTADGYTF.

The CDR3 DNA sequence: TGTGCCAGCAGTCTACTACTAGGGGAAAGTGAAAAACTGTTTTTT. This translates into CASSLLLGESEKLFF. The genes are TRBV12-3 or TRBV12-4 and TRBJ1-4, with D perhaps matching TRBD1 (5 bases). Between the trimmed V and J ends, which lost 5 bases and 7 bases, there was a span of 17 bases. This CDR3 is 15 amino acids long.

The V call is TRBV6-2 or TRBV6-3, the J call TRBJ2-3, with 7 bases that match TRBD2. J lost 3 bases, V lost 0 bases, and 3 bases had no gene match. From germline, CDR1 is MNHEY and CDR2 SVGEGT. The CDR3 length is 15 residues. In nucleotides, the CDR3 is TGTGCCAGCAGTTACTCTTCGGGGGGTACAGATACGCAGTATTTT. It encodes CASSYSSGGTDTQYF.

This clonotype was picked up a small number of times. The chain employs TRBV12-3 or TRBV12-4 and TRBJ2-7; 7 bases map to TRBD2. V trimming: 3 bases; J trimming: 6 bases; junction bases outside the gene matches: 11. There are 15 residues in the CDR3. CDR3 in DNA: TGTGCCAGCAGTTTCGAGGCGGGGGACCTGGGCGAGCAGTACTTC. This gives the protein CASSFEAGDLGEQYF.

The J gene is TRBJ2-5, the V gene TRBV6-6; 8 bases line up with TRBD1. V gave up 6 bases and J gave up 5 bases; unmatched junction bases: 8. This CDR3 comprises 14 residues. CDR1 is MNHNY and CDR2 is SVGAGI in the germline V gene (reference sequence). In DNA form, the CDR3 reads TGTGCCAGCAGAAAGACAGGGGCCCGCGAGACCCAGTACTTC. Translated, it gives CASRKTGARETQYF.

This chain links TRBV24-1 with TRBJ1-4; tentative D call: TRBD1 (6 bases). V lost 3 bases to trimming and J lost 0 bases, with 16 bases between them. CDR1 and CDR2 (germline): KGHDR, SFDVKD. This CDR3 is 18 amino acids long. The CDR3 DNA follows: TGTGCCACCAGTGATCATCCCGGGACAACTGCAACTAATGAAAAACTGTTTTTT. As protein: CATSDHPGTTATNEKLFF.

J is TRBJ2-6 and V is TRBV27, with TRBD1 identical over 7 bases. Per the germline V gene, CDR1 is MNHEY and CDR2 is SMNVEV (reference sequence). With V trimmed by 6 bases and J by 1 base, 3 bases remained unmatched. The CDR3 is 15 residues long. The CDR3 region is CASRPQGSGANVLTF. Here the CDR3 DNA reads TGTGCCAGCAGACCACAGGGGTCTGGGGCCAACGTCCTGACTTTC.

The CDR3 here is CASSQTVGGRNSYEQYF. The CDR3 DNA reads as TGTGCCAGCAGCCAAACCGTCGGGGGGCGAAACTCCTACGAGCAGTACTTC. The genes are TRBV16 and TRBJ2-7; TRBD2 might be the D (7 bases). Germline assignment: CDR1 KGHSY and CDR2 FQNENV. V gave up 2 bases and J gave up 0 bases, with 17 bases separating them. This CDR3 has 17 residues.

J is TRBJ2-2 and V is TRBV5-1; TRBD1 agrees at 8 bases. The J segment lost 3 bases and the V segment lost 0 bases, leaving 10 bases of the junction unmatched. The CDR3 length is 18 residues. In germline, CDR1 is SGHRS, CDR2 YFSETQ. The CDR3 DNA sequence: TGCGCCAGCAGCTTGGAGGGCAGGGGGCGTCAGGACACCGGGGAGCTGTTTTTT. Its protein is CASSLEGRGRQDTGELFF.

V usage is TRBV9 and J usage is TRBJ2-5; no firm D call. This CDR3 has 14 residues. Trimming removed 4 bases at V and 1 base at J, with 11 bases between. Germline V gives CDR1 SGDLS, CDR2 YYNGEE. The chain's CDR3 is CASSQATFQETQYF. The CDR3 bases are TGTGCCAGCAGCCAAGCGACCTTCCAAGAGACCCAGTACTTC.

This clonotype was seen only once. The chain employs TRBV5-1 and TRBJ2-7, with D tentatively TRBD1 (5 bases). Germline lookup yields CDR1 SGHRS and CDR2 YFSETQ. Trimming took off 0 bases at V and 0 bases at J, with 16 bases between the two ends. The CDR3 has 17 residues. The CDR3 DNA is TGCGCCAGCAGCTTGGCCCTCGACAGAGCATTCTCCTACGAGCAGTACTTC. Translated: CASSLALDRAFSYEQYF.

The chain couples TRBV7-3 to TRBJ2-7; tentatively, D is TRBD2 (7 bases). Trimming shortened V by 1 base and J by 3 bases, and 13 bases separated the two germline ends. The germline CDR1 and CDR2 sequences are SGHTA and FQGTGA. The CDR3 covers 15 residues. CDR3 in amino acids: CASSLMGGPNYEQYF. In DNA form, the CDR3 reads TGTGCCAGCAGCTTAATGGGGGGGCCCAACTACGAGCAGTACTTC.

V is TRBV7-9 and J is TRBJ1-1; unclear D gene. The CDR3 totals 13 residues. CDR1 and CDR2 (germline): SEHNR, FQNEAQ (reference sequence). Trimming pared 5 bases from V and 2 bases from J, leaving 9 bases between. CDR3: CASSTSLNTEAFF. In DNA, the CDR3 is TGTGCCAGCAGCACAAGTCTTAACACTGAAGCTTTCTTT.

The chain employs TRBV5-1 and TRBJ2-7, with D tentatively TRBD1 (6 bases). Germline assignment: CDR1 SGHRS and CDR2 YFSETQ. This CDR3 is 13 amino acids long. V was clipped by 4 bases and J by 6 bases, with 14 bases between them. The CDR3: CASSPDRWVEQYF. CDR3 sequence (DNA): TGCGCCAGCAGCCCTGACAGGTGGGTCGAGCAGTACTTC.

This clonotype was observed a handful of times. The V and J genes are TRBV24-1 and TRBJ2-3; 11 nucleotides match TRBD2. Trimming cost V 4 bases and J 8 bases; bases outside gene matches: 1. Germline assignment: CDR1 KGHDR and CDR2 SFDVKD. The CDR3 is 13 amino acids. Written as DNA, the CDR3 is TGTGCCACCAGTGAGGGGACTAGCGGTACGCAGTATTTT. This gives the protein CATSEGTSGTQYF.

A note on this clonotype: Sequence at one end of the junction differs from germline and may be a read error. The rearrangement links TRBV7-9 to TRBJ2-7; D possibly corresponds to TRBD1 (5 bases). The germline V gene has CDR1 SEHNR and CDR2 FQNEAQ (reference sequence). There are 11 residues in the CDR3. CDR3 nucleotide sequence: TGTGCCAGCAGCTGGGCAGGGCACAAAGACTTC. Translated: CASSWAGHKDF.

The V call is TRBV20-1, the J call TRBJ1-2; no reliable D call. Germline CDR1 and CDR2: DFQATT and SNEGSKA (reference sequence). Trimming removed 1 base from V and 6 bases from J, with 18 bases in between. This CDR3 comprises 15 residues. CDR3 bases: TGCAGTGCTAGAGGCGGGGAAATATTCACTGATGGCTACACCTTC. This translates into CSARGGEIFTDGYTF.

The V and J genes are TRBV5-1 and TRBJ2-1; no reliable D call. The CDR3 contains 15 residues. Germline V CDR1 and CDR2: SGHRS, YFSETQ. Trimming stripped 0 bases from V and 7 bases from J, with 14 bases between. CDR3 sequence reads: CASSLASDSYNEQFF. The CDR3 DNA follows: TGCGCCAGCAGCTTGGCCTCAGACTCTTATAATGAGCAGTTCTTC.